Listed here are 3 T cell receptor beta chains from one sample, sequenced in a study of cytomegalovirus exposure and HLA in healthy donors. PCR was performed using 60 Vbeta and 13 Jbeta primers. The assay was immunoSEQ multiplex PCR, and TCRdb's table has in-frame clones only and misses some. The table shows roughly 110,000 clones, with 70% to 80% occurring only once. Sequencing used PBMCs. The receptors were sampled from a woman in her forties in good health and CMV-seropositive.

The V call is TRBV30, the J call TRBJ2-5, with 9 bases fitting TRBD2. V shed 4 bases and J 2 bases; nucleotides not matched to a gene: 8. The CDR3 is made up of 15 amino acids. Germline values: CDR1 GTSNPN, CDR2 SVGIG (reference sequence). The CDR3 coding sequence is TGTGCCTGGACCGACTTAGCGGGAGTACAAGAGACCCAGTACTTC. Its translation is CAWTDLAGVQETQYF.

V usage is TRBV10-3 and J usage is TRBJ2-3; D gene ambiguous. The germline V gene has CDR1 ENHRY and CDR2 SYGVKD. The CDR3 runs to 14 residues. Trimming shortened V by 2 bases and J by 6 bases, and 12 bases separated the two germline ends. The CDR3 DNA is TGTGCCATCAGTGAGGGGCCCCCGCCGGATACGCAGTATTTT. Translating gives CAISEGPPPDTQYF.

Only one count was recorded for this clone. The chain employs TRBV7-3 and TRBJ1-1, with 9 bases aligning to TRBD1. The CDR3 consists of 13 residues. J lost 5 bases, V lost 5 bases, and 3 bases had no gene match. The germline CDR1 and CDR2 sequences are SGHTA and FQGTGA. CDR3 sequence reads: CASSTQGATEAFF. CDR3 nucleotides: TGTGCCAGCAGCACACAGGGGGCGACTGAAGCTTTCTTT.